A selection of T cell receptor beta chains follows, all from one sample in a study of cytomegalovirus exposure and HLA in healthy donors. Here immunoSEQ multiplex PCR was the method, and the copy in TCRdb shows in-frame clones only, minus some. The sample holds roughly 70,000 clones, roughly 94% seen once. Sequencing input: PBMCs. These receptors were taken from a man aged 18-30 years in good health and CMV-seropositive. CDR3s include the opening cysteine and the closing phenylalanine or tryptophan. The order of the fields is D gene, V gene, J gene, CDR3 DNA, CDR3 protein. A D gene is named only where the DNA matches it firmly.

>TRBD1|TRBV6-1|TRBJ1-2
TGTGCCAGCAGTGCACGGACAGGGGCGGACTATGGCTACACCTTC
CASSARTGADYGYTF
>.|TRBV5-1|TRBJ2-1
TGCGCCAGCAGCTTTCCAGACAACTCCTACAATGAGCAGTTCTTC
CASSFPDNSYNEQFF
>TRBD1|TRBV4-1|TRBJ2-7
TGCGCCAGCAGCCATCCCGGACAGGGATACGAGCAGTACTTC
CASSHPGQGYEQYF
>TRBD1|TRBV28|TRBJ2-3
TGTGCCAGCCGAGCACCACAGGGACAGTATAGCACAGATACGCAGTATTTT
CASRAPQGQYSTDTQYF
>.|TRBV7-9|TRBJ2-2
TGTGCCAGCAGTAGACAGCTAGTTAACACCGGGGAGCTGTTTTTT
CASSRQLVNTGELFF
>TRBD2|TRBV7-8|TRBJ2-1
TGTGCCAGCACCCCTGTCGGGAGGGAAGGGTGGCAGTTCTTC
CASTPVGREGWQFF
>TRBD2|TRBV5-1|TRBJ2-1
TGCGCCAGCAGATCTGGCGGGCGGGAGCCCGGGGGATACAATGAGCAGTTCTTC
CASRSGGREPGGYNEQFF
>.|TRBV2|TRBJ2-1
TGTGCCAGCAGTGAGCGGGGGCATGAGCAGTTCTTC
CASSERGHEQFF
>TRBD1|TRBV5-1|TRBJ2-1
TGCGCCAGCAGCTTGGCCGGGACAGGGGTCCAAATTTCCTACAATGAGCAGTTCTTC
CASSLAGTGVQISYNEQFF
>TRBD1|TRBV28|TRBJ1-1
TGTGCCAGCAGTCCGGGGACAGGGCGCGCTGAAGCTTTCTTT
CASSPGTGRAEAFF
>.|TRBV28|TRBJ2-3
TGTGCCAGCAGCCCCGGTTCCTATACGCAGTATTTT
CASSPGSYTQYF
>.|TRBV18|TRBJ1-5
TGTGCCAGCTCACCGGTGGGGGGTGGTCAGCCCCAGCATTTT
CASSPVGGGQPQHF
>TRBD2|TRBV6-5|TRBJ2-5
TGTGCCAGCAGTTACAGGCTAGCGGACCCCCCAGAGACCCAGTACTTC
CASSYRLADPPETQYF
>.|TRBV21-1|TRBJ2-7
TGTGCCAGCAGCCATCGACTAGCGGGACCTTACTACGAGCAGTACTTC
CASSHRLAGPYYEQYF
>TRBD1|TRBV11-2|TRBJ2-7
TGTGCCAGCAGTCCCCCCGGGACAGCTTCCTACGAGCAGTACTTC
CASSPPGTASYEQYF
>.|TRBV6-5|TRBJ2-5
TGTGCCAGCAGTTACCCACTGGGGCGGGAGACCCAGTACTTC
CASSYPLGRETQYF
>TRBD2|TRBV15|TRBJ2-1
TGTGCCACCAGCAGTAGACTAGCGGGAGGGAGGGATGAGCAGTTCTTC
CATSSRLAGGRDEQFF
>TRBD2|TRBV19|TRBJ2-2
TGTGCCAGTAGTATGGGCGGGAGGGCAAGCGGGGAGCTGTTTTTT
CASSMGGRASGELFF
>.|TRBV28|TRBJ2-7
TGTGCCAGTGCCTTTTTGCCAGGGTTCTCCTACGAGCAGTACTTC
CASAFLPGFSYEQYF
>TRBD2|TRBV27|TRBJ2-3
TGTGCCAGCAGTCCACGGACTAGCGGGAGGGCCCCTCGCACAGATACGCAGTATTTT
CASSPRTSGRAPRTDTQYF
>.|TRBV11-2|TRBJ2-1
TGTGCCAGCAGCTTAGTCGTAGGGAGTGAGCAGTTCTTC
CASSLVVGSEQFF
>.|TRBV6-4|TRBJ2-2
TGTGCCAGCAGTGACTCTACTAGCACCGGGGAGCTGTTTTTT
CASSDSTSTGELFF